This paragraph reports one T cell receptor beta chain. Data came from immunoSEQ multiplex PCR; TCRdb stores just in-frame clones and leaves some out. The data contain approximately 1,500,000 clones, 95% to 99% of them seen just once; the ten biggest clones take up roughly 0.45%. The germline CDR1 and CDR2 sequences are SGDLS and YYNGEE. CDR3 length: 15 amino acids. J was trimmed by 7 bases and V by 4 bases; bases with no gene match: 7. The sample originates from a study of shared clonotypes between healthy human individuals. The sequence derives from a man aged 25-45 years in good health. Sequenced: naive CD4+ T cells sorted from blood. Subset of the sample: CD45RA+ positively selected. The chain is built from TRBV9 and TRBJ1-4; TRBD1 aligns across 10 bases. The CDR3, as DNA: TGTGCCAGCAGCCCGACAGGGACAGGGGTTGAAAAACTGTTTTTT. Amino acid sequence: CASSPTGTGVEKLFF.